These 20 T cell receptor beta chains share one sample of origin, sequenced in a study of OX40 agonist ivuxolimab in advanced cancers. Some clones are missing from TCRdb's copy, which holds only in-frame ones; the method was immunoSEQ multiplex PCR. The repertoire holds about 64,000 clones, roughly 85% seen once, with 2.5% to 3.5% in the top ten. This specimen was CD4+ or CD8+ T cells sorted from blood, taken in a trial of the OX40 agonist ivuxolimab. The source of these receptors is an adult with an advanced solid tumor such as melanoma, head and neck, liver or kidney cancer.

The V call is TRBV10-1, the J call TRBJ2-5, with a possible D match to TRBD1 (6 bases). There are 14 residues in the CDR3. The V and J ends lost 2 bases and 5 bases respectively, with 12 bases between them. Germline V gene lookup returns CDR1 WNHNN and CDR2 SYGVQD (reference sequence). CDR3 protein: CASSEGRGWETQYF. DNA of the CDR3: TGCGCCAGCAGTGAGGGCAGGGGTTGGGAGACCCAGTACTTC.

The chain has TRBV5-6 and TRBJ2-3; no firm D call. Deletions cut 0 bases from V and 2 bases from J, with 7 bases between. CDR1 is SGHDT and CDR2 is YYEEEE in the germline V gene. The CDR3 spans 14 residues. CDR3 region: CASSLGSITDTQYF. DNA for the CDR3: TGTGCCAGCAGCTTGGGGTCGATCACAGATACGCAGTATTTT. Drawing the rest from reference TRBV5-6 and TRBJ2-3, the complete variable domain is DAGVTQSPTHLIKTRGQQVTLRCSPKSGHDTVSWYQQALGQGPQFIFQYYEEEERQRGNFPDRFSGHQFPNYSSELNVNALLLGDSALYLCASSLGSITDTQYFGPGTRLTVL.

The V gene is TRBV29-1, the J gene TRBJ1-6, with D perhaps TRBD1 (6 bases). The CDR3 runs 13 residues. CDR1 is SQVTM and CDR2 is ANQGSEA in the germline V gene. V was clipped by 4 bases and J by 7 bases, with 11 bases between them. CDR3: CSVGRDTNSPLHF. In nucleotides, the CDR3 is TGCAGCGTTGGGCGGGACACCAATTCACCCCTCCACTTT. The whole variable domain, remainder taken from reference TRBV29-1 and TRBJ1-6, is SAVISQKPSRDICQRGTSLTIQCQVDSQVTMMFWYRQQPGQSLTLIATANQGSEATYESGFVIDKFPISRPNLTFSTLTVSNMSPEDSSIYLCSVGRDTNSPLHFGNGTRLTVT.

This sequence joins TRBV27 and TRBJ2-1; 7 bases are a match to TRBD1. CDR3 length equals 13 residues. Per the germline V gene, CDR1 is MNHEY and CDR2 is SMNVEV (reference sequence). V was clipped by 2 bases and J by 7 bases; unmatched bases: 2. The CDR3 here is CASSLGTANEQFF. CDR3 coding DNA: TGTGCCAGCAGTTTAGGGACAGCAAATGAGCAGTTCTTC.

This chain links TRBV6-5 with TRBJ1-1; tentative D call: TRBD1 (6 bases). This CDR3 is 13 amino acids long. Germline CDR1 reads MNHEY; CDR2 reads SVGAGI. Trimming pared 2 bases from V and 4 bases from J, leaving 8 bases between. This CDR3 is CASSYGQRTEAFF. Here the CDR3 DNA reads TGTGCCAGCAGTTACGGACAGCGCACTGAAGCTTTCTTT.

This chain uses TRBV29-1 with TRBJ2-2; D gene uncertain. Germline CDR1 SQVTM, CDR2 ANQGSEA. CDR3 length: 13 residues. V was shortened by 7 bases and J by 6 bases, with 15 bases between the two germline ends. This CDR3 is CSAIPRWAGELFF. The DNA of the CDR3 is TGCAGCGCTATACCCCGGTGGGCCGGGGAGCTGTTTTTT.

As regards this clone: A read error may account for a junction end that differs from germline. The chain employs TRBV6-1 and TRBJ1-5; 7 bases fit TRBD1. There are 15 residues in the CDR3. Germline CDR1 and CDR2: MNHNS and SASEGT. The CDR3 is CVSIRQGSSNQPQHF. The DNA for the CDR3 is TGTGTCAGCATCCGACAGGGTAGTAGCAATCAGCCCCAGCATTTT.

This chain uses TRBV21-1 with TRBJ1-5. TRBV21-1 is designated a pseudogene. CDR3 length: 15 amino acids. The CDR3 spells CASSRGGYGNQPQHF. The CDR3 DNA reads as TGTGCCAGCAGCCGAGGGGGGTACGGCAATCAGCCCCAGCATTTT.

V and J are TRBV6-5 and TRBJ1-6, with 10 positions matching TRBD1. V trimming: 0 bases; J trimming: 8 bases; junction bases outside the gene matches: 1. Germline CDR1 is MNHEY and CDR2 is SVGAGI. The CDR3 is 15 amino acids. CDR3 sequence reads: CASSYSGTGDSPLHF. The CDR3 bases are TGTGCCAGCAGTTACTCCGGGACAGGGGATTCACCCCTCCACTTT.

The sample holds a few counts of this clone. The V and J genes are TRBV10-2 and TRBJ2-7; tentative D call: TRBD2 (5 bases). Trimming cost V 8 bases and J 7 bases, with 18 bases left between them. Germline loops: CDR1 WSHSY, CDR2 SAAADI. This CDR3 comprises 13 residues. CDR3 coding DNA: TGCGCCAGCGTTGGACTGCCCTACGTGGAGCAGTACTTC. Translated, it gives CASVGLPYVEQYF.

This chain joins TRBV6-1 and TRBJ1-3, with unresolved D. The germline V and J ends were trimmed by 3 bases and 4 bases, with 13 bases remaining between them. The CDR3 is 15 residues long. The germline V gene encodes CDR1 MNHNS and CDR2 SASEGT. CDR3 coding DNA: TGTGCCAGCAGTGACACGGGGTTCGGCGGAAACACCATATATTTT. Residues: CASSDTGFGGNTIYF.

The chain links TRBV30 to TRBJ1-1; a weak D match, TRBD1 (6 bases). The V gene lost 4 bases and the J gene lost 5 bases, with 17 bases spanning the gap. Germline lookup yields CDR1 GTSNPN and CDR2 SVGIG (reference sequence). CDR3 size: 14 residues. The CDR3 spells CAWNKGGGGTEAFF. The CDR3 bases are TGTGCCTGGAATAAGGGGGGGGGCGGGACTGAAGCTTTCTTT.

The count of this clone is one. The V gene is TRBV28, the J gene TRBJ1-2; weak D call: TRBD1 (6 bases). Trimming took 2 bases from V and 8 from J, leaving 9 bases between them. The CDR3 is made up of 12 amino acids. The V gene's germline CDR1 is MDHEN and CDR2 SYDVKM. CDR3 amino acids: CASSLVGGGYTF. CDR3 in DNA: TGTGCCAGCAGTTTAGTGGGGGGCGGCTACACCTTC.

The chain combines TRBV6-6 with TRBJ1-1; 10 positions match TRBD1. The CDR3 consists of 12 residues. Germline CDR1 reads MNHNY; CDR2 reads SVGAGI (reference sequence). Trimming cost V 5 bases and J 8 bases; bases outside gene matches: 2. The chain's CDR3 is CASSRDRGEAFF. The CDR3 nucleotides are TGTGCCAGCAGTCGGGACAGGGGAGAAGCTTTCTTT.

The chain links TRBV28 to TRBJ2-6, with 10 bases that match TRBD1. V lost 1 base and J lost 0; bases outside the gene matches: 3. The length of the CDR3 is 18 residues. Germline V gives CDR1 MDHEN, CDR2 SYDVKM. The DNA for the CDR3 is TGTGCCAGCAGTTTATCCGGGACAGGGGTCTCTGGGGCCAACGTCCTGACTTTC. This codes for CASSLSGTGVSGANVLTF.

CDR3 protein: CSVVAATWNTEAFF. CDR3 sequence (DNA): TGCAGCGTTGTGGCCGCGACTTGGAACACTGAAGCTTTCTTT. The V call is TRBV29-1, the J call TRBJ1-1, with no clear D. V was cut by 4 bases and J by 1 base, with 13 bases left in between. Germline-derived CDR1 and CDR2 are SQVTM and ANQGSEA. The length of the CDR3 is 14 residues.

This chain joins TRBV7-9 and TRBJ1-5; a weak D match, TRBD1 (6 bases). The CDR3 is 14 residues long. CDR1 is SEHNR, CDR2 FQNEAQ, per germline (reference sequence). V was clipped by 5 bases and J by 4 bases, with 12 bases between them. CDR3 sequence (DNA): TGTGCCAGCAGCCACGACAGGACAAATCAGCCCCAGCATTTT. Amino acid sequence: CASSHDRTNQPQHF.

V gene TRBV28 combines with J gene TRBJ2-1, with D possibly being TRBD1 or TRBD2 (5 bases each). The CDR3 length is 16 residues. Looked up from germline, CDR1 is MDHEN and CDR2 is SYDVKM. V was shortened by 6 bases and J by 0 bases, with 15 bases between the two germline ends. DNA of the CDR3: TGTGCCAGCAGGTTGGGACGTTCGAGCTCCTACAATGAGCAGTTCTTC. It codes for CASRLGRSSSYNEQFF.

The chain recombines TRBV7-3 with TRBJ2-1; unclear D gene. The CDR3 extends over 14 amino acids. Germline CDR1 and CDR2: SGHTA and FQGTGA. Trimming removed 5 bases at V and 5 bases at J, with 13 bases between. The DNA of the CDR3 is TGTGCCAGCAGCCTAGGGCCTGGAAACAATGAGCAGTTCTTC. As protein: CASSLGPGNNEQFF.

The J gene is TRBJ1-2, the V gene TRBV5-6; unclear D gene. V lost 0 bases and J 8 bases, leaving 8 bases between the germline ends. The germline V gene encodes CDR1 SGHDT and CDR2 YYEEEE. The length of the CDR3 is 12 residues. The DNA for the CDR3 is TGTGCCAGCAGCTTGGCCTTAACAGGCTACACCTTC. Encoded protein: CASSLALTGYTF.